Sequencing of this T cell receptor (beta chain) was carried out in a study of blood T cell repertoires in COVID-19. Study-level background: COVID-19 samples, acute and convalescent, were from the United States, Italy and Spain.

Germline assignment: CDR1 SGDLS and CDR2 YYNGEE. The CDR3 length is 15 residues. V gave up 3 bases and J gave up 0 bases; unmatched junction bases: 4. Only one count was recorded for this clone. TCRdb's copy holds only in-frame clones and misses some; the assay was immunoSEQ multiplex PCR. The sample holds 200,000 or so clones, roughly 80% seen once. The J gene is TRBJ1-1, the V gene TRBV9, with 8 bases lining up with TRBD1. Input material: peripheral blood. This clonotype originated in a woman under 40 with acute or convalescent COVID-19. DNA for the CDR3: TGTGCCAGCAGCGCCACAGGGGGGGTGAACACTGAAGCTTTCTTT. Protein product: CASSATGGVNTEAFF.